The clone carrying this T cell receptor (beta chain) was detected a few times. This specimen comes from a study of shared clonotypes between healthy human individuals. With ten immunoSEQ deep assay plates, unsorted PBMC DNA underwent sequencing. The data were produced by immunoSEQ multiplex PCR, yet TCRdb's version contains in-frame clones alone and is incomplete. The sample lists fewer than 600,000 clones, over 60% occurring once. The V gene's germline CDR1 is MNHNS and CDR2 SASEGT. The J segment lost 5 bases and the V segment lost 0 bases, leaving 3 bases of the junction unmatched. The CDR3 has 15 residues.

Source material: PBMCs. The chain combines TRBV6-1 with TRBJ1-2, with 10 bases that match TRBD1. The TCR originated in a woman between 40 and 50 years old in good health. Some clones in this sample may be carry-over from other donors' samples. This chain's CDR3 is CASSEAGQGEYGYTF. The DNA of the CDR3 is TGTGCCAGCAGTGAAGCCGGACAGGGGGAGTATGGCTACACCTTC.